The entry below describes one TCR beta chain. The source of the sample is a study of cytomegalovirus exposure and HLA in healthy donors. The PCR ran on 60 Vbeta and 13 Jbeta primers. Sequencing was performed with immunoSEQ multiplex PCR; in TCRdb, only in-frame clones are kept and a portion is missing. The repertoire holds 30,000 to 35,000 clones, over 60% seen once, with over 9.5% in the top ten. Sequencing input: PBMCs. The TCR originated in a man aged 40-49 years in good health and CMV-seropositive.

In DNA form, the CDR3 reads TGTGCCAGCAGCTTAGTTCCGGGTCGGGGGACTGAAGCTTTCTTT. It translates to CASSLVPGRGTEAFF. The J gene is TRBJ1-1, the V gene TRBV7-2; TRBD1 might be the D (5 bases). Germline V gene lookup returns CDR1 SGHTA and CDR2 FQGNSA. Trimming left V 1 base short and J 5 bases short, with 14 bases between. The CDR3 is made up of 15 amino acids.